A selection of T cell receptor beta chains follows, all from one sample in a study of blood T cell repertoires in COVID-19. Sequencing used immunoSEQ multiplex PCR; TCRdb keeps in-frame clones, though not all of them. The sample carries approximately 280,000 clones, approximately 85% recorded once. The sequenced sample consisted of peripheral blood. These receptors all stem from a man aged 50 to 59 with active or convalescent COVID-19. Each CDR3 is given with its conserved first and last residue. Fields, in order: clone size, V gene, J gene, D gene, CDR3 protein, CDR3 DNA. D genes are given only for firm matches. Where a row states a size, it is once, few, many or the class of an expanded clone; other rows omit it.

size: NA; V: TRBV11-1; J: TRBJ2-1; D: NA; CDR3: CASSIYRENEQFF; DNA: TGTGCCAGCAGCATTTACAGGGAGAATGAGCAGTTCTTC
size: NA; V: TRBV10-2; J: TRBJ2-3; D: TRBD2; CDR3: CASSLAGGRTDTQYF; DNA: TGCGCCAGCAGTCTAGCGGGAGGGAGGACAGATACGCAGTATTTT
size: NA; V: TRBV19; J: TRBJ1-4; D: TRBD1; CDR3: CASGQGTWEKLFF; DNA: TGTGCCAGTGGACAGGGGACGTGGGAAAAACTGTTTTTT
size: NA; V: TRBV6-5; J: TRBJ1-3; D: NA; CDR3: CASTTKTVGNTIYF; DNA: TGTGCCAGCACTACTAAGACCGTCGGAAACACCATATATTTT
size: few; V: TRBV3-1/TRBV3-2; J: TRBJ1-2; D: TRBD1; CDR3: CASSQTGAYGYTF; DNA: TGTGCCAGCAGCCAGACAGGGGCCTATGGCTACACCTTC
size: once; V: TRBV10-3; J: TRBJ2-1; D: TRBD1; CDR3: CAIRSDRVHEQFF; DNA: TGTGCCATCAGGTCGGACAGGGTCCATGAGCAGTTCTTC
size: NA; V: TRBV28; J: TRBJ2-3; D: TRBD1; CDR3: CASSSRQGAQVTDTQYF; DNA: TGTGCCAGCAGTTCGAGACAGGGGGCGCAAGTAACAGATACGCAGTATTTT
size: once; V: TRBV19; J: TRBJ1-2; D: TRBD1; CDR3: CASSLGTGSYGYTF; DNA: TGTGCCAGTAGCCTCGGGACAGGGAGCTATGGCTACACCTTC
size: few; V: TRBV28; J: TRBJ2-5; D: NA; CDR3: CASSKTALIQYF; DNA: TGTGCCAGCAGTAAGACAGCGCTCATCCAGTACTTC
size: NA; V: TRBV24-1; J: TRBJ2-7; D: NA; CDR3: CATSLGEAYEQYF; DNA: TGTGCCACCAGTCTGGGGGAGGCCTACGAGCAGTACTTC
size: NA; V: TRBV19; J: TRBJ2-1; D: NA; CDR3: CASTQRGASSYNEQFF; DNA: TGTGCCAGTACTCAACGCGGGGCCAGCTCCTACAATGAGCAGTTCTTC
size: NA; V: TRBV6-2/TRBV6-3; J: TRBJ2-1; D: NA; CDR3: CASSQLAVLYNEQFF; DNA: TGTGCCAGCAGTCAACTCGCCGTACTTTACAATGAGCAGTTCTTC
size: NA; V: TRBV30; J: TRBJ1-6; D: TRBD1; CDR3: CAWRASLGQGNSPLHF; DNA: TGTGCCTGGAGGGCCTCTCTAGGACAGGGGAATTCACCCCTCCACTTT
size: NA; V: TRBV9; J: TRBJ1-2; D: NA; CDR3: CASSPGGNYGYTF; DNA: TGTGCCAGCAGCCCGGGGGGGAACTATGGCTACACCTTC
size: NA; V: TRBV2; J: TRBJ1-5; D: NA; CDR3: CASSVNFRGNQPQHF; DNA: TGTGCCAGCAGTGTTAATTTCCGGGGCAATCAGCCCCAGCATTTT
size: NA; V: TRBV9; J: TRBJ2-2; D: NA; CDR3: CASSALSGNTGELFF; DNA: TGTGCCAGCAGCGCGTTGTCAGGGAACACCGGGGAGCTGTTTTTT
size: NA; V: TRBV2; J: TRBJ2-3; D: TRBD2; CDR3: CASWVAGGVGATDTQYF; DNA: TGTGCCAGCTGGGTAGCGGGAGGCGTCGGCGCCACAGATACGCAGTATTTT
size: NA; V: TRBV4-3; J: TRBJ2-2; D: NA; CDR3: CASSQNSGSNTGELFF; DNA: TGCGCCAGCAGCCAAAATAGCGGTTCTAACACCGGGGAGCTGTTTTTT
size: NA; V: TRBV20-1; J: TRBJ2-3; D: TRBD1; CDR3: CSASETGRTQYF; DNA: TGCAGTGCTAGTGAGACAGGGCGCACGCAGTATTTT
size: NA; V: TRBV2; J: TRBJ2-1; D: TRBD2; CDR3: CASSERAGGGYNEQFF; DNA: TGTGCCAGCAGCGAGAGGGCGGGAGGAGGGTACAATGAGCAGTTCTTC
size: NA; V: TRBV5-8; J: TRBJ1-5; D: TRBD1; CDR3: CASSPRTGGQPQHF; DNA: TGTGCCAGCAGCCCCAGGACAGGTGGTCAGCCCCAGCATTTT
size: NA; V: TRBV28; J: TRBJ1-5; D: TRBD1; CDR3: CASRGRDRHHQPQHF; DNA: TGTGCCAGCAGGGGCCGGGACAGGCACCATCAGCCCCAGCATTTT
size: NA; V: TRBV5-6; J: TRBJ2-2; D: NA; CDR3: CASSSTGNAGELFF; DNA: TGTGCCAGCAGCTCTACAGGGAACGCCGGGGAGCTGTTTTTT
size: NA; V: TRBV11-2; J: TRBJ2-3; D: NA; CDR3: CASSFNQATQYF; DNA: TGTGCCAGCAGCTTCAACCAGGCTACGCAGTATTTT
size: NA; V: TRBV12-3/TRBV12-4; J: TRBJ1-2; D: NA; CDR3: CASSQTPNYGYTF; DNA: TGTGCCAGCAGCCAAACACCGAACTATGGCTACACCTTC
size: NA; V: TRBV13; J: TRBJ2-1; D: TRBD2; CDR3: CASSSRGLVVYNEQFF; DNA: TGTGCCAGCAGCTCACGGGGACTAGTGGTCTACAATGAGCAGTTCTTC
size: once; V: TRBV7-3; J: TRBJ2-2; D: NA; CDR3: CASSESNRARTGELFF; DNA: TGTGCCAGCAGCGAATCTAACAGGGCACGCACCGGGGAGCTGTTTTTT
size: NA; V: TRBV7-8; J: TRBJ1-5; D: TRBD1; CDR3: CASSLDRGGNQPQHF; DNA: TGTGCCAGCAGCTTAGACAGGGGGGGCAATCAGCCCCAGCATTTT
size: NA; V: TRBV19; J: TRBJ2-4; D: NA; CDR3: CASSMAGTKNIQYF; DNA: TGTGCCAGTAGTATGGCAGGGACCAAAAACATTCAGTACTTC
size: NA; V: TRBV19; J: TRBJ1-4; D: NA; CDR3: CASTLGGWNRNEKLFF; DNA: TGTGCCAGTACCCTTGGAGGATGGAACCGGAATGAAAAACTGTTTTTT
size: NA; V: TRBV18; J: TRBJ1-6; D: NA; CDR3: CASSPQGSHNSPLHF; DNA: TGTGCCAGCTCACCGCAGGGGTCCCATAATTCACCCCTCCACTTT
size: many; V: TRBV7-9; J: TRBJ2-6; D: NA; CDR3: CASSRPTGTGANVLTF; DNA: TGTGCCAGCAGTCGACCTACAGGGACGGGGGCCAACGTCCTGACTTTC
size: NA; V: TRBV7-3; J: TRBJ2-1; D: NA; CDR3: CASSLRPGQGYNEQFF; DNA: TGTGCCAGCAGCTTGCGTCCGGGACAAGGCTACAATGAGCAGTTCTTC
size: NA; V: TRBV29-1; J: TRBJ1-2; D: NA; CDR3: CSVVGRAEAIQGYTF; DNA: TGCAGCGTTGTTGGGCGGGCAGAGGCCATCCAAGGCTACACCTTC
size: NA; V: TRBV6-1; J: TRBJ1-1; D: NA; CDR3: CASSDSDGRVTEAFF; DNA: TGTGCCAGCAGTGATTCAGACGGGAGAGTTACTGAAGCTTTCTTT
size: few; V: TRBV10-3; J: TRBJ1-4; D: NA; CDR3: CAISESAGKEKLFF; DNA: TGTGCCATCAGTGAGTCGGCAGGAAAAGAAAAACTGTTTTTT
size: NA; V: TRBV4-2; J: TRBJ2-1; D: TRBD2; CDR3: CASSQKGGTSTNEQFF; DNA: TGTGCCAGCAGCCAAAAAGGGGGGACTAGCACCAATGAGCAGTTCTTC
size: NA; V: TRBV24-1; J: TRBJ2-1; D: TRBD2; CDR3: CATSDLRGDLYNEQFF; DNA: TGTGCCACCAGTGATTTGCGGGGGGACCTCTACAATGAGCAGTTCTTC
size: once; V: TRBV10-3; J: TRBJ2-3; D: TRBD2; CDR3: CAISGSADTQYF; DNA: TGTGCCATTAGCGGGAGCGCAGATACGCAGTATTTT
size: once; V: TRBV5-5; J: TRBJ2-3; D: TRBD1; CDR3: CASSLPTGSLDTQYF; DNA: TGTGCCAGCAGCCTGCCGACAGGGTCCTTGGATACGCAGTATTTT
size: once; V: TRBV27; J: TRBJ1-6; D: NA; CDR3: CASSRQGRNSPLHF; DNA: TGTGCCAGCAGTCGTCAGGGTAGGAATTCACCCCTCCACTTT
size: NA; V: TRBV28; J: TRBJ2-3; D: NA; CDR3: CASSLAPATDTQYF; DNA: TGTGCCAGCAGTTTGGCCCCAGCGACAGATACGCAGTATTTT
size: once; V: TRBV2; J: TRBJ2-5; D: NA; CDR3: CASSESIWETQYF; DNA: TGTGCCAGCAGTGAAAGCATCTGGGAGACCCAGTACTTC
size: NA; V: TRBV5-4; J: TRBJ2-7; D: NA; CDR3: CASSLYTGREQYF; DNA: TGTGCCAGCAGCTTGTATACAGGGCGCGAGCAGTACTTC
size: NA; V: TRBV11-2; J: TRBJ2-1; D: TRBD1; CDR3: CASSSGGATGETYNEQFF; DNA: TGTGCCAGCAGCTCAGGGGGCGCGACAGGGGAGACCTACAATGAGCAGTTCTTC
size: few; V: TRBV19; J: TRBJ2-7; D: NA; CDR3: CASSSLGGEQYF; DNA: TGTGCCAGTAGCTCCCTAGGGGGCGAGCAGTACTTC
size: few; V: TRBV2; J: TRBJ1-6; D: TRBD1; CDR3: CASSGDRGPSPLHF; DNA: TGTGCCAGCAGTGGGGACAGGGGGCCTTCACCCCTCCACTTT
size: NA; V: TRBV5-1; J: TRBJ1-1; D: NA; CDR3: CASSFGQGASEAFF; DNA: NA
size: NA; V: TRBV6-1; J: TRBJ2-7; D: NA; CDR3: CASSDRGPSYEQYF; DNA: TGTGCCAGCAGTGATAGGGGTCCCTCCTACGAGCAGTACTTC
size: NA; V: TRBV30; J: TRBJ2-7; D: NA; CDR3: CAWTGNRVSYEQYF; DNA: TGTGCCTGGACGGGAAACAGAGTTTCCTACGAGCAGTACTTC
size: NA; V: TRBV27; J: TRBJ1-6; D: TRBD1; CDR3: CASSATGQGNSPLHF; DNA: TGTGCCAGCAGCGCAACGGGACAGGGTAATTCACCCCTCCACTTT
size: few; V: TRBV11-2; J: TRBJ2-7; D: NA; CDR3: CASSLPGHVEEQYF; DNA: TGTGCCAGCAGCTTACCGGGACATGTGGAAGAGCAGTACTTC
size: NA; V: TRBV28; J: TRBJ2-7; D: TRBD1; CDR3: CAIEGQDRYEQYF; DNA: TGTGCCATCGAAGGACAGGACCGCTACGAGCAGTACTTC
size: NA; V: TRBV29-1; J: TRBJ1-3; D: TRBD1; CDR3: CSVAGGSGNTIYF; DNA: TGCAGCGTTGCAGGGGGTTCTGGAAACACCATATATTTT
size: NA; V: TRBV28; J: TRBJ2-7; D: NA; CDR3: CASSSNTITSYEQYF; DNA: TGTGCCAGCAGTTCAAACACGATAACCTCCTACGAGCAGTACTTC